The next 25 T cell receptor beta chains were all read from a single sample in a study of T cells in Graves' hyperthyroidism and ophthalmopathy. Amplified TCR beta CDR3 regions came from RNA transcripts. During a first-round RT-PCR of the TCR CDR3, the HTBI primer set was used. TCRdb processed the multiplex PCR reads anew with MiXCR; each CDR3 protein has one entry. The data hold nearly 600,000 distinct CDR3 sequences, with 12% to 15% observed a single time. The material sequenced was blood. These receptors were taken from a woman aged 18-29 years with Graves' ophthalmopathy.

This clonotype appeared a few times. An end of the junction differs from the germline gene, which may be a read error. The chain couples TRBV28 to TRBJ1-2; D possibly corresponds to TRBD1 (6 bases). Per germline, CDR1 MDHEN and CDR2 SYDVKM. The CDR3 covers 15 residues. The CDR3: CVSSSKGQTHIGYTF. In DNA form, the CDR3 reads TGTGTCAGCAGTTCTAAAGGACAGACTCATATTGGCTACACCTTC.

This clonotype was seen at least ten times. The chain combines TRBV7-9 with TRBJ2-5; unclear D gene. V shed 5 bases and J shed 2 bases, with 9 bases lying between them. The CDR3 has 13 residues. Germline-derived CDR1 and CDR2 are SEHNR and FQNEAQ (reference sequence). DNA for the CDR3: TGTGCCAGCAGCAATAGATATCAAGAGACCCAGTACTTC. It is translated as CASSNRYQETQYF.

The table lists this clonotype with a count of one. The CDR3 here is CASSKGQGLEQYF. The CDR3 DNA reads as TGTGCCAGCAGCAAGGGACAGGGCCTCGAGCAGTACTTC. The V gene is TRBV11-3, the J gene TRBJ2-7; 9 positions agree with TRBD1. This CDR3 is 13 amino acids long. V dropped 5 bases and J dropped 6; count of bases not matched to a gene: 5. Germline CDR1 and CDR2: SGHNT and YENEEA.

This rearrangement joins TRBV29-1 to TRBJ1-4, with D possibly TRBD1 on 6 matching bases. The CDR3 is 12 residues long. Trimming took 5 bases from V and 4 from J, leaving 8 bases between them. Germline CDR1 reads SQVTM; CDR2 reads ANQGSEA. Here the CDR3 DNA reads TGCAGCGTTCTCAGGGGTAATGAAAAACTGTTTTTT. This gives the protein CSVLRGNEKLFF.

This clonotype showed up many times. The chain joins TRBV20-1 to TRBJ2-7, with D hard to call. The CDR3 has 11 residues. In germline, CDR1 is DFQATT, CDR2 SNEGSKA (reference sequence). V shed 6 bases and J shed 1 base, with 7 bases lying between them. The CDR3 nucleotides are TGCAGTGCCACCCGGTCCTACGAGCAGTACTTC. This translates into CSATRSYEQYF.

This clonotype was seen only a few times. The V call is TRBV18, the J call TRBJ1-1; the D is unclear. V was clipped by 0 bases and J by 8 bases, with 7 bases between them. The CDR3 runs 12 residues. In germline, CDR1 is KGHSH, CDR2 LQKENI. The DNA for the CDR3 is TGTGCCAGCTCACCACCTAACGGGGAAGCTTTCTTT. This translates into CASSPPNGEAFF.

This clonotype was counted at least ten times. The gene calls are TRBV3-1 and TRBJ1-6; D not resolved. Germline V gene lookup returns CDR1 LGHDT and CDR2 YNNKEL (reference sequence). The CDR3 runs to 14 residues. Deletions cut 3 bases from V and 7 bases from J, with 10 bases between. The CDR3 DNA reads TGTGCCAGCAGCCACGAGGGTAGGAATTCACCCCTCCACTTT. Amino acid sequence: CASSHEGRNSPLHF.

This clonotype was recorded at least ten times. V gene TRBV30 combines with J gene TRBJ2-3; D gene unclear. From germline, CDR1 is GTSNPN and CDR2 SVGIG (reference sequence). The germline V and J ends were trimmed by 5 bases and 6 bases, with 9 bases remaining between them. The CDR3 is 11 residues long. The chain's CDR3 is CAWEDGDTQYF. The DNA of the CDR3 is TGTGCCTGGGAAGACGGTGATACGCAGTATTTT.

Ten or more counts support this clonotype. CDR3 loop: CASSRSPGASYEQYF. CDR3 in DNA: TGTGCCAGCAGCCGCTCCCCCGGGGCCTCCTACGAGCAGTACTTC. V usage is TRBV11-2 and J usage is TRBJ2-7; D could derive from TRBD1 or TRBD2 (5 bases each). This CDR3 is 15 amino acids long. The V end was cut by 5 bases, the J end by 0 bases, with 14 bases between. Germline V gives CDR1 SGHAT, CDR2 FQNNGV.

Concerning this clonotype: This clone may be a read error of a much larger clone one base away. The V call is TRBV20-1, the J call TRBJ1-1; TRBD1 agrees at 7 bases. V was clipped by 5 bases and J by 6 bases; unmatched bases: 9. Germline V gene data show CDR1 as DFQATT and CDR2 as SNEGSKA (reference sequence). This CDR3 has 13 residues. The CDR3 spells CSAVTGVYAEAFF. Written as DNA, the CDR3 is TGCAGTGCTGTAACAGGGGTTTACGCTGAAGCTTTCTTT.

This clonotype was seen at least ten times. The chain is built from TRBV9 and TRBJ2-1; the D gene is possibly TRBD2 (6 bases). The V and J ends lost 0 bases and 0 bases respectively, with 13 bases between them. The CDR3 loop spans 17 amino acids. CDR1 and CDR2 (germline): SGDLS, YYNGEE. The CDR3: CASSVVAGGSSYNEQFF. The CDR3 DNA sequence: TGTGCCAGCAGCGTAGTCGCCGGAGGGAGCTCCTACAATGAGCAGTTCTTC.

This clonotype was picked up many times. CDR3 coding DNA: TGTGCCAGCAGAGCCGGGACAGGGACCTACAATGAGCAGTTCTTC. Protein: CASRAGTGTYNEQFF. The gene calls are TRBV7-2 and TRBJ2-1; 9 bases map to TRBD1. CDR1 and CDR2 from the germline V gene are SGHTA and FQGNSA. V shed 6 bases, J shed 2 bases, and the junction held 5 bases outside the gene matches. This CDR3 has 15 amino acids.

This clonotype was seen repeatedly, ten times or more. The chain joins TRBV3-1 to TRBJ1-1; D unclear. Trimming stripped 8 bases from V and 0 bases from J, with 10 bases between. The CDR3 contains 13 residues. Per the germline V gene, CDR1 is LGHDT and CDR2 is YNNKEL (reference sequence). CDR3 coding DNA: TGTGCCAGCTCACGACGCTTGAACACTGAAGCTTTCTTT. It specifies CASSRRLNTEAFF.

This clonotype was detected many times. The CDR3 loop is CATSDSSGSYEQYF. CDR3 in DNA: TGTGCCACCAGTGATTCGTCGGGTTCCTACGAGCAGTACTTC. The gene calls are TRBV24-1 and TRBJ2-7; D is undetermined. Germline CDR1 reads KGHDR; CDR2 reads SFDVKD. Trimming removed 2 bases from V and 1 base from J, with 8 bases in between. The CDR3 loop spans 14 amino acids.

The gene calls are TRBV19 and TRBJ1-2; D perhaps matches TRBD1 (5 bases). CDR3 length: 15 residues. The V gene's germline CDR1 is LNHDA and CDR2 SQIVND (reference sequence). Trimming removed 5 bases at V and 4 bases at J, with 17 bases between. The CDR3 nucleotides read TGTGCCAGTAGTTCCCCCGGAGGGGTCCTCTATGGCTACACCTTC. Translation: CASSSPGGVLYGYTF.

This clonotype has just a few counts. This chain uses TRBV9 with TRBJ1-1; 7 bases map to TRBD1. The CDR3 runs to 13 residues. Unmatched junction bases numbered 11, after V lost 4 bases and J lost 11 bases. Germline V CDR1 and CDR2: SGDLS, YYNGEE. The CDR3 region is CASSRITDREAFF. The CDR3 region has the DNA TGTGCCAGCAGCCGAATTACAGACAGGGAGGCTTTCTTT.

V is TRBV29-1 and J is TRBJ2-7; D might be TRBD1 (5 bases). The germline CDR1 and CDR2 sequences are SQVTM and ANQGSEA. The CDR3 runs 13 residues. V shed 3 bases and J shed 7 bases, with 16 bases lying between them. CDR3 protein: CSVEVAGWGEQYF. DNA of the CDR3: TGCAGCGTTGAGGTTGCAGGGTGGGGTGAGCAGTACTTC.

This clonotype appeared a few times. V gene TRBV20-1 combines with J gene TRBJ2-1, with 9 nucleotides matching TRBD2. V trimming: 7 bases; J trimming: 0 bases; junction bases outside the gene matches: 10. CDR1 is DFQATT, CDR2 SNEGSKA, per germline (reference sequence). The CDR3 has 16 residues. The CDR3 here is CSVAREGYFSYNEQFF. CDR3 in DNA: TGCAGTGTAGCGCGGGAGGGATATTTCTCCTACAATGAGCAGTTCTTC.

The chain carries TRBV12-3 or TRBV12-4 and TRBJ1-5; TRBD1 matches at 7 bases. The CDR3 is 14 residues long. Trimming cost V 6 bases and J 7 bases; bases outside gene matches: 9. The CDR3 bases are TGTGCCAGCAGCCACACAGGGGATTCGCAGCCCCAGCATTTT. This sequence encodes CASSHTGDSQPQHF.

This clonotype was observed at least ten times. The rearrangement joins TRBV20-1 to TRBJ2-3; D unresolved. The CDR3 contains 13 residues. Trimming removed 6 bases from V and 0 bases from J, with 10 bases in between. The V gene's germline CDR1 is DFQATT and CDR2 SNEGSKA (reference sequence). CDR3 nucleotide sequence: TGCAGTGCCCCTCCCCCGAGCACAGATACGCAGTATTTT. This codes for CSAPPPSTDTQYF.

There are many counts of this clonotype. The CDR3: CASNGPTSGNTIYF. The DNA of the CDR3 is TGTGCCAGCAATGGACCGACAAGTGGAAACACCATATATTTT. V is TRBV6-2 or TRBV6-3 and J is TRBJ1-3, with D unclear. CDR3 length: 14 amino acids. The germline V gene encodes CDR1 MNHEY and CDR2 SVGEGT. The V gene lost 7 bases and the J gene lost 3 bases, with 13 bases spanning the gap.

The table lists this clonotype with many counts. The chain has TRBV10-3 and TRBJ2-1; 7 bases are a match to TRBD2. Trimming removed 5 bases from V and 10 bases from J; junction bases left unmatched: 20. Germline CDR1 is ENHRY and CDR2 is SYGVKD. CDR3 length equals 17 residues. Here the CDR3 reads CAISRRSPIGGVGEQFF. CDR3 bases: TGTGCCATCAGTCGCAGGTCCCCCATTGGGGGGGTGGGGGAGCAGTTCTTC.

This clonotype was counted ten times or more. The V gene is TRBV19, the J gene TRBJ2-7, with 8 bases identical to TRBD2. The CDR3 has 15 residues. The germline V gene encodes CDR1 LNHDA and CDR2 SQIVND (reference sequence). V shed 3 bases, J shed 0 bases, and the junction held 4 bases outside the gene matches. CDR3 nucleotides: TGTGCCAGTAGTATGGTACTAGCGGCCTCCTACGAGCAGTACTTC. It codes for CASSMVLAASYEQYF.

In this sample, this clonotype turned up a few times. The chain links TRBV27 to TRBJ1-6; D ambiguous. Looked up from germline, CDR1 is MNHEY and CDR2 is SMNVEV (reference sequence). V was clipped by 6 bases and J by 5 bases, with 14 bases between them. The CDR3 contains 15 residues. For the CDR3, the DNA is TGTGCCAGCAGATTGGAGTATAACGATAATTCACCCCTCCACTTT. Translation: CASRLEYNDNSPLHF.

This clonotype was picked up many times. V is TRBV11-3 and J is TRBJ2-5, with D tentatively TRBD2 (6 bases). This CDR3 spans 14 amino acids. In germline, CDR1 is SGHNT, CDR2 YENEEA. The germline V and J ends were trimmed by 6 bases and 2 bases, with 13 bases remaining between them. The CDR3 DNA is TGTGCCAGCAGTTCAGGAGGGCTTCAAGAGACCCAGTACTTC. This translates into CASSSGGLQETQYF.